One and the same sample provided the 20 T cell receptor beta chains below, sequenced in a study of T-cell memory formation after mild COVID-19. One entry per CDR3 protein, called by TCRdb with MiXCR from the 5' RACE reads. Here the sample spans 150,000 to 200,000 distinct CDR3 sequences, 11% being singletons. Sequenced: PBMCs or a T cell subset sorted from them (not recorded which). The origin of the receptors is a man aged 18 to 30 who had mild COVID-19 (a few samples of this study predate the infection). Cell type and time point are not known.

The chain has TRBV4-3 and TRBJ1-1; D is unclear. This CDR3 is built from 16 residues. CDR1 and CDR2 (germline): LGHNA, YSLEER. Trimming stripped 4 bases from V and 1 base from J, with 16 bases between. CDR3 residues: CASSPHPGLGNTEAFF. The CDR3 coding sequence is TGCGCCAGCAGCCCACACCCCGGACTAGGGAACACTGAAGCTTTCTTT.

This chain connects TRBV7-9 to TRBJ1-5; 9 bases line up with TRBD1. Looked up from germline, CDR1 is SEHNR and CDR2 is FQNEAQ (reference sequence). CDR3 size: 14 residues. Unmatched junction bases numbered 3, after V lost 4 bases and J lost 5 bases. The CDR3 region is CASSSGQGYQPQHF. As DNA, the CDR3 is TGTGCCAGCAGCTCCGGACAGGGGTATCAGCCCCAGCATTTT.

This clonotype was observed a few times. This chain links TRBV19 with TRBJ2-6, with 8 bases identical to TRBD1. There are 17 residues in the CDR3. The germline V gene encodes CDR1 LNHDA and CDR2 SQIVND (reference sequence). The V gene end was trimmed by 9 bases and the J gene end by 2 bases; junction bases not matched to a gene: 12. As DNA, the CDR3 is TGTGCCAGCCGTCCCAGGACAGGGACCACTGGGGCCAACGTCCTGACTTTC. Residues: CASRPRTGTTGANVLTF.

This chain connects TRBV12-3 or TRBV12-4 to TRBJ1-2; D ambiguous. The CDR3 has 13 residues. V gave up 6 bases and J gave up 3 bases, with 11 bases separating them. CDR3 sequence (DNA): TGTGCCAGCAGCCCTAGACACCACTATGGCTACACCTTC. This translates into CASSPRHHYGYTF.

This clonotype appeared a few times. This chain links TRBV7-9 with TRBJ2-2; unclear D gene. The V gene lost 2 bases and the J gene lost 2 bases, with 9 bases spanning the gap. Germline loops: CDR1 SEHNR, CDR2 FQNEAQ (reference sequence). The CDR3 spans 15 residues. CDR3 sequence reads: CASSLIRSNTGELFF. The CDR3 nucleotides are TGTGCCAGCAGCTTAATCAGGAGTAACACCGGGGAGCTGTTTTTT.

The table lists this clonotype with a few counts. The chain joins TRBV10-3 to TRBJ2-3, with TRBD1 identical over 7 bases. This CDR3 spans 14 amino acids. V was clipped by 10 bases and J by 2 bases; unmatched bases: 9. The germline V gene has CDR1 ENHRY and CDR2 SYGVKD. The CDR3 reads CATLLQGITDTQYF. In DNA, the CDR3 is TGTGCCACCTTATTACAGGGGATCACAGATACGCAGTATTTT.

The rearrangement links TRBV7-2 to TRBJ2-5; TRBD2 is a possible D gene (5 bases). Looked up from germline, CDR1 is SGHTA and CDR2 is FQGNSA. V was clipped by 7 bases and J by 4 bases, with 16 bases between them. The CDR3 runs to 14 residues. CDR3 sequence (DNA): TGTGCCAGCACCCTAGTTTCCGCGGGAGAGACCCAGTACTTC. Its translation is CASTLVSAGETQYF.

This clonotype was seen a handful of times. The chain couples TRBV11-2 to TRBJ1-2; 10 nucleotides align to TRBD1. Trimming took 2 bases from V and 9 from J; bases not matched to a gene: 6. This CDR3 is 14 amino acids long. Germline loops: CDR1 SGHAT, CDR2 FQNNGV. DNA for the CDR3: TGTGCCAGCAGCTTAAGGGGGACAGGGGAGAGCTACACCTTC. Its translation: CASSLRGTGESYTF. Looking up the rest from reference TRBV11-2 and TRBJ1-2 gives the full variable domain: EAGVAQSPRYKIIEKRQSVAFWCNPISGHATLYWYQQILGQGPKLLIQFQNNGVVDDSQLPKDRFSAERLKGVDSTLKIQPAKLEDSAVYLCASSLRGTGESYTFGSGTRLTVV.

This clonotype has ten or more counts. The V and J genes are TRBV5-1 and TRBJ2-2; 8 nucleotides align to TRBD1. The CDR3 has 15 residues. V lost 2 bases and J lost 4; bases outside the gene matches: 4. In germline, CDR1 is SGHRS, CDR2 YFSETQ. The CDR3 DNA follows: TGCGCCAGCAGCTTCAGGGGGCCGGGCACCGGGGAGCTGTTTTTT. Translation: CASSFRGPGTGELFF.

This clonotype has only a few counts. The chain uses TRBV12-3 or TRBV12-4 and TRBJ1-2; D is unclear. The CDR3 runs to 12 residues. V gave up 6 bases and J gave up 8 bases, with 13 bases separating them. The CDR3: CASREGVWGYTF. As DNA, the CDR3 is TGTGCCAGCAGGGAGGGAGTTTGGGGCTACACCTTC.

This clonotype was seen only a few times. This chain links TRBV27 with TRBJ2-1; 10 positions match TRBD1. Germline CDR1 MNHEY, CDR2 SMNVEV (reference sequence). With V trimmed by 10 bases and J by 16 bases, 10 bases remained unmatched. This CDR3 is 11 amino acids long. In nucleotides, the CDR3 is TGTGCCATTCCTTCCGGGACAGGGGATTTCTTC. Translated: CAIPSGTGDFF.

V and J are TRBV3-1 and TRBJ1-5, with a possible D match to TRBD1 (6 bases). The germline V gene encodes CDR1 LGHDT and CDR2 YNNKEL (reference sequence). Deletions cut 3 bases from V and 5 bases from J, with 11 bases between. This CDR3 is 14 amino acids long. CDR3 loop: CASSQGDTDQPQHF. CDR3 sequence (DNA): TGTGCCAGCAGCCAGGGGGACACCGATCAGCCCCAGCATTTT.

The chain recombines TRBV4-1 with TRBJ2-3; perhaps TRBD2 as D (5 bases). Germline CDR1 MGHRA, CDR2 YSYEKL. The CDR3 loop spans 15 amino acids. The V gene lost 3 bases and the J gene lost 2 bases, with 12 bases spanning the gap. The CDR3 sequence: CASSQVPGTTDTQYF. CDR3 DNA sequence: TGCGCCAGCAGCCAGGTACCGGGAACCACAGATACGCAGTATTTT.

This clonotype turned up a few times. The chain uses TRBV2 and TRBJ2-7, with 8 bases that match TRBD2. This CDR3 has 16 residues. In germline, CDR1 is SNHLY, CDR2 FYNNEI. V trimming: 6 bases; J trimming: 2 bases; junction bases outside the gene matches: 12. Here the CDR3 reads CASRVNIAGRTYEQYV. Written as DNA, the CDR3 is TGTGCCAGCAGGGTAAATATAGCGGGGAGAACCTACGAGCAGTACGTC.

The chain uses TRBV3-1 and TRBJ2-7; a weak D match, TRBD1 (6 bases). V lost 2 bases and J 2 bases, leaving 10 bases between the germline ends. Per germline, CDR1 LGHDT and CDR2 YNNKEL (reference sequence). CDR3 length: 14 residues. This CDR3 is CASSQFDRTYEQYV. The CDR3 nucleotides read TGTGCCAGCAGCCAATTCGACAGGACCTACGAGCAGTACGTC.

The chain is built from TRBV4-1 and TRBJ2-1, with 10 bases aligning to TRBD2. Germline trimming cut 3 bases from V and 1 base from J; bases unmatched to any gene: 6. The CDR3 extends over 17 amino acids. The germline V gene has CDR1 MGHRA and CDR2 YSYEKL. The CDR3 protein is CASSHNPTSGSYNEQFF. The CDR3, as DNA: TGCGCCAGCAGCCACAACCCGACTAGCGGGTCCTACAATGAGCAGTTCTTC.

This clonotype was counted a few times. The J gene is TRBJ2-3, the V gene TRBV2; 10 bases are shared with TRBD2. The CDR3 consists of 15 residues. J gave up 4 bases and V 4 bases, and 5 bases lay outside the gene matches. The germline CDR1 and CDR2 sequences are SNHLY and FYNNEI. CDR3 sequence reads: CASSGGLAISDTQYF. In DNA form, the CDR3 reads TGTGCCAGCAGTGGGGGACTAGCGATCTCAGATACGCAGTATTTT.

This clonotype was seen more than once but under ten times. The J gene is TRBJ2-2, the V gene TRBV7-8; 7 bases match TRBD2. The CDR3 contains 18 residues. The germline V gene has CDR1 SGHVS and CDR2 FQNEAQ. With V trimmed by 0 bases and J by 4 bases, 11 bases remained unmatched. The CDR3 sequence is CASSLALGLGSGTGELFF. In nucleotides, the CDR3 is TGTGCCAGCAGCTTAGCGCTAGGACTAGGTTCGGGCACCGGGGAGCTGTTTTTT.

The chain carries TRBV28 and TRBJ2-3, with D uncertain. The CDR3 is 13 amino acids. CDR1 and CDR2 (germline): MDHEN, SYDVKM. V shed 8 bases and J shed 6 bases, with 15 bases lying between them. Here the CDR3 DNA reads TGTGCCAGCGGAAACTCACAGTTGGATACGCAGTATTTT. It translates to CASGNSQLDTQYF.

J is TRBJ2-3 and V is TRBV20-1, with D uncertain. Germline assignment: CDR1 DFQATT and CDR2 SNEGSKA (reference sequence). The V gene lost 7 bases and the J gene lost 1 base, with 9 bases spanning the gap. CDR3 size: 12 residues. The CDR3, as DNA: TGCAGTGTCCCGGATCGCACAGATACGCAGTATTTT. Translation: CSVPDRTDTQYF.